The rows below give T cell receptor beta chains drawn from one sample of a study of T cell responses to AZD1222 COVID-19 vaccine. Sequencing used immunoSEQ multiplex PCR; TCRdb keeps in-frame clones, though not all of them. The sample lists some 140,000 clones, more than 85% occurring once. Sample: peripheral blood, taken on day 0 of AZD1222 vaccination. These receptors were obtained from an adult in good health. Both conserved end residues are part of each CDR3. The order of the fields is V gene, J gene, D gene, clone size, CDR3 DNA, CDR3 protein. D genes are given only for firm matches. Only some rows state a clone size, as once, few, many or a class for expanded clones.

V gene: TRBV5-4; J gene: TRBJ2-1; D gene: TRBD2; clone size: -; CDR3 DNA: TGTGCCAGCAGCTGGACTAGCGGGAGTAACCATGAGCAGTTCTTC; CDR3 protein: CASSWTSGSNHEQFF
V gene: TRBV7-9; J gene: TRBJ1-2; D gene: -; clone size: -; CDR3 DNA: TGTGCCAGCAGCTTGGAGGTCACGAGGGAGGGCTACACCTTC; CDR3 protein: CASSLEVTREGYTF
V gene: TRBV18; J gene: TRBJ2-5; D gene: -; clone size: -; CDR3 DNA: TGTGCCAGCTCACCAGAGGCGGGCGCGGGGGAGACCCAGTACTTC; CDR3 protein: CASSPEAGAGETQYF
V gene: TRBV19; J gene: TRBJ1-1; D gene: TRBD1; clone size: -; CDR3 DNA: TGTGCCAGTAGATTGGGACAGGGGGTCACTGAAGCTTTCTTT; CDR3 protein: CASRLGQGVTEAFF
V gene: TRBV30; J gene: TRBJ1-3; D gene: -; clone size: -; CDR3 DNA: TGTGCCTGGAGTGGTTATGCGGGGACAAGCTCTGGAAACACCATATATTTT; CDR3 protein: CAWSGYAGTSSGNTIYF
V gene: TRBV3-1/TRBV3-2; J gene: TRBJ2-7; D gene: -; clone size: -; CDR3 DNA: TGTGCCAGCAGCCCGCGACTAGGCTCCTACGAGCAGTACTTC; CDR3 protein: CASSPRLGSYEQYF
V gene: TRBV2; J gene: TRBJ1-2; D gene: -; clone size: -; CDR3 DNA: TGTGCCAGCACCCAAGCGGGCAGGGGTTATGGCTACACCTTC; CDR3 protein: CASTQAGRGYGYTF
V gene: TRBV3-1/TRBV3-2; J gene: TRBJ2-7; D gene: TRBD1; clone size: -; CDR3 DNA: TGTGCCAGCAGCCAAGATATGACAGGGGGATACGAGCAGTACTTC; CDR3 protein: CASSQDMTGGYEQYF
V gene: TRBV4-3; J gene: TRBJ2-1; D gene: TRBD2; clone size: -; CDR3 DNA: TGCGCCAGCAGCCAAGACCCTCTAGCGGGATCTTACAATGAGCAGTTCTTC; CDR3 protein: CASSQDPLAGSYNEQFF
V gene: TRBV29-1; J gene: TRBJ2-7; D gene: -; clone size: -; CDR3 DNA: TGCAGCGCTATTACGGCGGACTTACCAGAGCAGTACTTC; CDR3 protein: CSAITADLPEQYF
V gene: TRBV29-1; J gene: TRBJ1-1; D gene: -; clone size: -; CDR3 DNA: TGCAGCGAACAGGGAGCCAACTTTATTGAAGCTTTCTTT; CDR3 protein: CSEQGANFIEAFF
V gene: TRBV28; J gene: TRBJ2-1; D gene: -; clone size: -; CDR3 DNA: TGTGCCAGCAGTTTACCTTCCCCTCCGAATGAGCAGTTCTTC; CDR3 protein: CASSLPSPPNEQFF
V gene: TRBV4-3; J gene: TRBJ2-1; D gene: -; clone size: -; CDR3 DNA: TGCGCCAGCAGCCAAGATACGGCTAGCTCCTACAATGAGCAGTTCTTC; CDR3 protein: CASSQDTASSYNEQFF
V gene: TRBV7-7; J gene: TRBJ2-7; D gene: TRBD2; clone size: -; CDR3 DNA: TGTGCCAGCAGCCCGGGGAGCGGGGCGAGCTACGAGCAGTACTTC; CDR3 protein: CASSPGSGASYEQYF
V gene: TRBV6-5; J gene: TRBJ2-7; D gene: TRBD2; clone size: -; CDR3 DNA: TGTGCCAGCAGTACGGGACTAGCGGCATCCTACGAGCAGTACTTC; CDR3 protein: CASSTGLAASYEQYF
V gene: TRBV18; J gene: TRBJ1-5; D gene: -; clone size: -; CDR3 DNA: TGTGCCAGCTCGCCTACAGGGTCTAGCAATCAGCCCCAGCATTTT; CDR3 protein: CASSPTGSSNQPQHF
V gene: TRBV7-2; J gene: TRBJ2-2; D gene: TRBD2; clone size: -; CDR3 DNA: TGTGCCAGCAGCGTATTGACTAGCGGGAGTAGCACCGGGGAGCTGTTTTTT; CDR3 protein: CASSVLTSGSSTGELFF
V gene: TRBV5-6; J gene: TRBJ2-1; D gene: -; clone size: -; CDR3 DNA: TGTGCCAGCAGCTCGGTGGGCGAGTCCCACAATGAGCAGTTCTTC; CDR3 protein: CASSSVGESHNEQFF
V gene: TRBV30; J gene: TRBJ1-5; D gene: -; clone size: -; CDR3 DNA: TGTGCCTGGAGTGAGGTGGGATCGCAGCCCCAGCATTTT; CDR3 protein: CAWSEVGSQPQHF
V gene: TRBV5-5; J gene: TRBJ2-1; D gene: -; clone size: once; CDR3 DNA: TGTGCCAGCAGCTCCCGACTGGGACGTATCCAACACAATGAGCAGTTCTTC; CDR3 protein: CASSSRLGRIQHNEQFF
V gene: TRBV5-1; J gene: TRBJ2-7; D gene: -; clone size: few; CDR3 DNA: TGCGCCAGCAGCTTCGGACAGACTTACGAGCAGTACTTC; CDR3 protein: CASSFGQTYEQYF
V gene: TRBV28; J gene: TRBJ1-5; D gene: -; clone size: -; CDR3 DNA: TGTGCCAGCAGTAACGGGAATCAGCCCCAGCATTTT; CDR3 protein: CASSNGNQPQHF
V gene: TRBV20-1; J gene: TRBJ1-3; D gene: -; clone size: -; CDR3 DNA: TGCAGTGCAAGTGACGGGCGAAGCTCTGGAAACACCATATATTTT; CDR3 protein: CSASDGRSSGNTIYF
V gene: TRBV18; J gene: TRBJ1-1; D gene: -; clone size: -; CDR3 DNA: TGTGCCAGCTCCACGGGAGGGCGGGGAAACACTGAAGCTTTCTTT; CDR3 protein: CASSTGGRGNTEAFF
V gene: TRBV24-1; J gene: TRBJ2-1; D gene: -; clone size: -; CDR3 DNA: TGTGCCACCAGTGATTTGTGGGAGCAGTTCTTC; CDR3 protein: CATSDLWEQFF
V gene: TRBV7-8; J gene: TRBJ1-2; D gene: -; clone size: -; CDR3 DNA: TGTGCCAGCAGCTTAGCGCGGGTTGGGAGCTATGGCTACACCTTC; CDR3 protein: CASSLARVGSYGYTF
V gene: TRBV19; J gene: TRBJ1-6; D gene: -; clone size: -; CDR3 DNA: TGTGCCAGTAGACAGGAGGGTAATTCACCCCTCCACTTT; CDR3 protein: CASRQEGNSPLHF
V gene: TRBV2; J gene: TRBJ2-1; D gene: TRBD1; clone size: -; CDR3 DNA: TGTGCCAGCAGTGAAACCCCGGGACAGGGAAACAATGAGCAGTTCTTC; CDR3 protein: CASSETPGQGNNEQFF
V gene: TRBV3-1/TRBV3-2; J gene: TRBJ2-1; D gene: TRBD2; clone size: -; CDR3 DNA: TGTGCCAGCAGCCAAGAAGGACTAGCGGGATATAATGAGCAGTTCTTC; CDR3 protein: CASSQEGLAGYNEQFF
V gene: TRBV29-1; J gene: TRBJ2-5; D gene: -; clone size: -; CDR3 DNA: TGCTCAGCCTTGCCCTCTCAAGAGACCCAGTACTTC; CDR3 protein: CSALPSQETQYF
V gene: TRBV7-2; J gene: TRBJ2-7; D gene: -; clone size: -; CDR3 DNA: TGTGCCAGCAGCCACGACCACTCCTACGAGCAGTACTTC; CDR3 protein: CASSHDHSYEQYF
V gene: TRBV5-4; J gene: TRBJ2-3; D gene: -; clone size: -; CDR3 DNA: TGTGCCAGCAGCCGAACGGGAACTATCACAGATACGCAGTATTTT; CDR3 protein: CASSRTGTITDTQYF
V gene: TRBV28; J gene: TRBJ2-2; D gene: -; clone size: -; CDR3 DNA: TGTGCCAGCACCCTTGTGGGGAGAAACACCGGGGAGCTGTTTTTT; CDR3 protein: CASTLVGRNTGELFF
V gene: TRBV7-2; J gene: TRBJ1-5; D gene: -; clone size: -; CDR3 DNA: TGTGCCAGCAGCTTAGTCCAGAATAGCAATCAGCCCCAGCATTTT; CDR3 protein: CASSLVQNSNQPQHF
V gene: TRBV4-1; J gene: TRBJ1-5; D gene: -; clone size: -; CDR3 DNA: TGCGCCAGCAGCCAAGATCAGGAATATAGCAATCAGCCCCAGCATTTT; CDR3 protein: CASSQDQEYSNQPQHF
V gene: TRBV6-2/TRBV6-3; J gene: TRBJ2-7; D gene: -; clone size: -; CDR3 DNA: TGTGCCAGCAGTTACGGGCCTCCGCGGTCGGCCTACGAGCAGTACTTC; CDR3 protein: CASSYGPPRSAYEQYF
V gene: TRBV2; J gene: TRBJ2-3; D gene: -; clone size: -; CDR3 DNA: TGTGCCAGCAGTGAAAACGCTGCGGGGCCAGATACGCAGTATTTT; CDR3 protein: CASSENAAGPDTQYF
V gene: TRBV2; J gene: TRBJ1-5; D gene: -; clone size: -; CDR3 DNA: TGTGCCAGCAGTGAAGGGGGAGGAGGGCAGCCCCAGCATTTT; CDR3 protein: CASSEGGGGQPQHF
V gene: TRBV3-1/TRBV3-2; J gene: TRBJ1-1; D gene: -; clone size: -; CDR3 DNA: TGTGCCAGCAGCCGGGTGGGCACTGAAGCTTTCTTT; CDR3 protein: CASSRVGTEAFF
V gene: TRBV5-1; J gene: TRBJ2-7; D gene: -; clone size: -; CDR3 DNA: TGCGCCAGCAGCTTCGGGGGTCCCTACGAGCAGTACTTC; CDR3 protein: CASSFGGPYEQYF
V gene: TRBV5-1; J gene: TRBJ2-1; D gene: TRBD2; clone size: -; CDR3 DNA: TGCGCCAGCAGCGCGGGACTAGCGGGCGATGAGCAGTTCTTC; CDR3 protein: CASSAGLAGDEQFF
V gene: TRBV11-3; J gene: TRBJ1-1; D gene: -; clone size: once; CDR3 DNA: TGTGCCAGCAGCCCCCGTCCGGGGAACACTGAAGCTTTCTTT; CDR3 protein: CASSPRPGNTEAFF
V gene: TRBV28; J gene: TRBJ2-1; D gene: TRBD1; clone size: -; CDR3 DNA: TGTGCCAGCAGTTTCGCTTTCGGGACAGGAAAAAGCAATGAGCAGTTCTTC; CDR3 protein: CASSFAFGTGKSNEQFF
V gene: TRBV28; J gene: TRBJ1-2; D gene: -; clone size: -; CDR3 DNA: TGTGCCGCTGGGGTTTTTATGTATGGCTACACCTTC; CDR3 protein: CAAGVFMYGYTF
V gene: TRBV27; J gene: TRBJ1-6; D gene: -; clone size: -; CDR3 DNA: TGTGCCAGCAGTTTACGGGCCGGGGAGTCCTATAATTCACCCCTCCACTTT; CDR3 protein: CASSLRAGESYNSPLHF
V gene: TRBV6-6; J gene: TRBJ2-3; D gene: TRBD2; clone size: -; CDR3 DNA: TGTGCCAGCAGTTCGACTAGCCTGGAGCAGTATTTT; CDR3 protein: CASSSTSLEQYF
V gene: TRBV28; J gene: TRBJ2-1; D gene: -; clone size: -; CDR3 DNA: TGTGCCAGCAGCCCTCGGTTCTCCTACAATGAGCAGTTCTTC; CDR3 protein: CASSPRFSYNEQFF
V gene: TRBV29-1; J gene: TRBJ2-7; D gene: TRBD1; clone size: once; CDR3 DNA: TGCAGCGTACGGACAGGGGGTAGCTCCTACGAGCAGTACTTC; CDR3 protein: CSVRTGGSSYEQYF
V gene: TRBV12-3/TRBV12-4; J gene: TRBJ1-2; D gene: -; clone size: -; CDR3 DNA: TGTGCCAGCAGTTTCACGCAGGGCTATGGCTACACCTTC; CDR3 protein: CASSFTQGYGYTF
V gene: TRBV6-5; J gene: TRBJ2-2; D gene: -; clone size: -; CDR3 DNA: TGTGCCAGCGAGTCGGGGGCTAGGGGGGAGCTGTTTTTT; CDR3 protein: CASESGARGELFF
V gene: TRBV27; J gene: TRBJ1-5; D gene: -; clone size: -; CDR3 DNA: TGTGCCAGCAGTTTATTTCTCAATAGCAATCAGCCCCAGCATTTT; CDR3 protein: CASSLFLNSNQPQHF
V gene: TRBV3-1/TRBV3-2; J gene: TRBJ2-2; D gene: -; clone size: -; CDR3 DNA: TGTGCCAGCAGCCAGTTCCTATCAGGGGCCAGAAGGAGCACCGGGGAGCTGTTTTTT; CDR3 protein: CASSQFLSGARRSTGELFF
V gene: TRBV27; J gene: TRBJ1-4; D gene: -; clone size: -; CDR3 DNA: TGTGCCAGCAGTTTTCAGGGGATTAATGAAAAGCTGTTTTTT; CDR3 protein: CASSFQGINEKLFF
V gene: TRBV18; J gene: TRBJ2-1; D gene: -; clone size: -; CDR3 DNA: TGTGCCAGCTCACCCGGGACAAGTTACAATGAGCAGTTCTTC; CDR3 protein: CASSPGTSYNEQFF
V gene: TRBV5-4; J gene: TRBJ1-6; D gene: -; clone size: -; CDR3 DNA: TGTGCCAGCAGCTTAATTGGGCAGGTGCATTCACCCCTCCACTTT; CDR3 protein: CASSLIGQVHSPLHF
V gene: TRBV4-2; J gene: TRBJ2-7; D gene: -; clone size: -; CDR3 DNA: TGTGCCAGCAGCCAAGCGTCTAGCGAGTCCTACGAGCAGTACTTC; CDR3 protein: CASSQASSESYEQYF
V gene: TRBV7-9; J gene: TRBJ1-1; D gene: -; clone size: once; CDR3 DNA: TGTGCCAGCAGCGCCTTCTCCCCAGGCACTGAAGCTTTCTTT; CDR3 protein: CASSAFSPGTEAFF